These 5 T cell receptor beta chains came from one sample sequenced in a study of cytomegalovirus exposure and HLA in healthy donors. TCRdb's copy holds only in-frame clones and misses some; the assay was immunoSEQ multiplex PCR. The repertoire holds over 200,000 clones, with approximately 88% as singletons. The specimen was PBMCs. The receptor set was obtained from a woman younger than 45 in good health and CMV-seropositive.

The rearrangement joins TRBV28 to TRBJ2-7; D uncertain. This CDR3 is 12 amino acids long. V was shortened by 3 bases and J by 2 bases, with 5 bases between the two germline ends. Germline V gene lookup returns CDR1 MDHEN and CDR2 SYDVKM. CDR3 in DNA: TGTGCCAGCAGTTTGGCGACCTACGAGCAGTACTTC. Protein product: CASSLATYEQYF.

The chain couples TRBV10-1 to TRBJ1-1, with 8 bases fitting TRBD1. V was pared by 8 bases and J by 3 bases, with 8 bases of the junction left unmatched. CDR1 is WNHNN and CDR2 is SYGVQD in the germline V gene (reference sequence). The CDR3 is 14 amino acids. Here the CDR3 DNA reads TGCGCCAGCTCTGGGACAGGAGGGTACACTGAAGCTTTCTTT. It translates to CASSGTGGYTEAFF.

The V call is TRBV9, the J call TRBJ1-3, with D unresolved. The CDR3 spans 16 residues. The germline CDR1 and CDR2 sequences are SGDLS and YYNGEE. V gave up 4 bases and J gave up 2 bases, with 16 bases separating them. CDR3 loop: CASSTQILGTGNTIYF. The CDR3 bases are TGTGCCAGCAGCACCCAGATCCTGGGGACTGGAAACACCATATATTTT.

The gene calls are TRBV7-8 and TRBJ2-7; D unclear. Germline lookup yields CDR1 SGHVS and CDR2 FQNEAQ. The length of the CDR3 is 13 residues. V lost 1 base and J 2 bases, leaving 6 bases between the germline ends. The CDR3 region has the DNA TGTGCCAGCAGCTTAGACGGTCCCTACGAGCAGTACTTC. This translates into CASSLDGPYEQYF.

The chain joins TRBV7-2 to TRBJ2-7; 8 bases align to TRBD2. The CDR3 has 14 amino acids. The germline V gene encodes CDR1 SGHTA and CDR2 FQGNSA. The J segment lost 5 bases and the V segment lost 5 bases, leaving 8 bases of the junction unmatched. The CDR3 region has the DNA TGTGCCAGCAGCCTCCAACTAGCGGCCAACGAGCAGTACTTC. Encoded protein: CASSLQLAANEQYF.